This T cell receptor beta chain originates from a study of T cell clonality in common variable immunodeficiency. Equal genomic DNA amounts from CVID and control samples were sequenced. Here immunoSEQ multiplex PCR was the method, and the copy in TCRdb shows in-frame clones only, minus some. Observed are around 55,000 clones, no singletons, with the top ten taking about 1.8%. This clone appeared a few times. The CDR3 extends 3 residues past the end of the read, so its final part is completed from the germline J gene. Germline V gene data show CDR1 as GTSNPN and CDR2 as SVGIG (reference sequence). The CDR3 extends over 12 amino acids. The germline V and J ends were trimmed by 5 bases and 9 bases, with 14 bases remaining between them.

The rearrangement joins TRBV30 to TRBJ1-5; the D gene is possibly TRBD1 (5 bases). This TCR was sampled from a person aged 18 to 75 in good health. The sequencing sample was made of peripheral blood mononuclear cells. The DNA read from the CDR3 is TGTGCCTGGTCGGGGGGTGAAGGGCCC. This sequence encodes CAWSGGEGP. The full CDR3 protein is CAWSGGEGPQHF.